This TCR beta chain was observed in a study of blood T cell repertoires in COVID-19. The assay was immunoSEQ multiplex PCR, and TCRdb's table has in-frame clones only and misses some. The sample consists of about 190,000 clones, about four fifths of them appearing once. The CDR3 covers 15 residues. Between the trimmed V and J ends, which lost 0 bases and 0 bases, there was a span of 7 bases. Germline CDR1 SGDLS, CDR2 YYNGEE. V is TRBV9 and J is TRBJ1-5; D unresolved. This sequence was found in a woman aged 25 to 45 who had been exposed to COVID-19. Input material: PBMCs or T cells enriched from blood (not recorded which). As DNA, the CDR3 is TGTGCCAGCAGCGTAGGAGGGAATAGCAATCAGCCCCAGCATTTT. Its translation: CASSVGGNSNQPQHF.